The 5 T cell receptor beta chains below come from one sample, sequenced in a study of technical replicates of blood from a handful of donors. Some clones are missing from TCRdb's copy, which holds only in-frame ones; the method was immunoSEQ multiplex PCR. The sample yields approximately 13,000 clones, approximately 86% seen once. Sequences were obtained from PBMCs. These receptor sequences come from a human donor in good health.

The CDR3 DNA is TGTGCCACCGTACCTAATTTCCCGGGACTAGCGGGAGTGTTTGGTACCTACGAGCAGTACTTC. This gives the protein CATVPNFPGLAGVFGTYEQYF. This chain joins TRBV28 and TRBJ2-7; TRBD2 agrees at 14 bases. V lost 10 bases and J lost 2; bases outside the gene matches: 25. Per germline, CDR1 MDHEN and CDR2 SYDVKM. CDR3 size: 21 residues. Together with reference TRBV28 and TRBJ2-7, the CDR3 gives the full variable domain: DVKVTQSSRYLVKRTGEKVFLECVQDMDHENMFWYRQDPGLGLRLIYFSYDVKMKEKGDIPEGYSVSREKKERFSLILESASTNQTSMYLCATVPNFPGLAGVFGTYEQYFGPGTRLTVT.

The chain carries TRBV6-5 and TRBJ1-1; the D is unclear. This CDR3 has 14 residues. The V and J ends lost 6 bases and 7 bases respectively, with 18 bases between them. In germline, CDR1 is MNHEY, CDR2 SVGAGI. CDR3 sequence: CASRLQEVSIEAFF. The CDR3 DNA is TGTGCCAGCAGGCTCCAAGAGGTGTCAATTGAAGCTTTCTTT.

This clone was picked up one time. Here the CDR3 DNA reads TGTGCCAGCAGCTTCATGACGAGCGATGAGCAGTTCTTC. Translating gives CASSFMTSDEQFF. The chain carries TRBV5-4 and TRBJ2-1; D gene unclear. This CDR3 has 13 residues. Trimming removed 2 bases from V and 8 bases from J, with 11 bases in between. CDR1 SGHNT and CDR2 YYREEE come from the germline V gene (reference sequence).

The chain combines TRBV5-1 with TRBJ1-2; TRBD1 might be the D (5 bases). Germline-derived CDR1 and CDR2 are SGHRS and YFSETQ. The V end was cut by 5 bases, the J end by 4 bases, with 15 bases between. The CDR3 extends over 14 amino acids. In DNA form, the CDR3 reads TGCGCCAGCAGGTCAGGGTTGCTTGCCTATGGCTACACCTTC. Its translation: CASRSGLLAYGYTF.

The rearrangement joins TRBV27 to TRBJ2-1; 13 bases align to TRBD2. The trim removed 6 bases at V and 10 bases at J, leaving 12 bases unmatched. The germline CDR1 and CDR2 sequences are MNHEY and SMNVEV (reference sequence). The CDR3 is 16 residues long. The CDR3 loop is CASSPLLAGGSREQFF. As DNA, the CDR3 is TGTGCCAGCAGCCCCTTACTAGCGGGAGGGAGTCGGGAGCAGTTCTTC.